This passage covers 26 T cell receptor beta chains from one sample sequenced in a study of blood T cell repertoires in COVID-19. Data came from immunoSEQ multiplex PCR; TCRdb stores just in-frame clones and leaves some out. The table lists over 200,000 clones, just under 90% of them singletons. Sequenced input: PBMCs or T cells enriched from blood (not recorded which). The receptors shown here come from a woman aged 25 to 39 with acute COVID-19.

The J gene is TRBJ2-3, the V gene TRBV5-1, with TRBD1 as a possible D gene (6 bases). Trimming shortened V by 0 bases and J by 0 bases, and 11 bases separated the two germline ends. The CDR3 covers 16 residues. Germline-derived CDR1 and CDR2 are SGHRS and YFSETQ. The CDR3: CASSLDGRGSTDTQYF. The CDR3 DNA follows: TGCGCCAGCAGCTTGGATGGAAGGGGGAGCACAGATACGCAGTATTTT.

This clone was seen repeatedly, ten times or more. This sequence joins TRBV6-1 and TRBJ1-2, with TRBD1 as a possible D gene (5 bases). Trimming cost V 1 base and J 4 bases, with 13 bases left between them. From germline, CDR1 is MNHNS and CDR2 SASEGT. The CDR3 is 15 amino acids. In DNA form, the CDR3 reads TGTGCCAGCAGTGAAGTCGGGGGGAGCGGCTATGGCTACACCTTC. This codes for CASSEVGGSGYGYTF.

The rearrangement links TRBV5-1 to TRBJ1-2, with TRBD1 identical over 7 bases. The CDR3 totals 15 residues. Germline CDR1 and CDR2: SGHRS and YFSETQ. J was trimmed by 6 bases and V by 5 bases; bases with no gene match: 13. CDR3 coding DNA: TGCGCCAGCAGTCCGGCCCCGGACAGGTCCGATGGCTACACCTTC. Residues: CASSPAPDRSDGYTF.

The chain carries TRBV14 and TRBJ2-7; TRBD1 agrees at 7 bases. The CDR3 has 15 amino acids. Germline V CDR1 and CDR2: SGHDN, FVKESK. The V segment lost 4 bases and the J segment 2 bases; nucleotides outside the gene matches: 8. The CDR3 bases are TGTGCCAGCAGCCCTCGGGACAGCATACCCTACGAGCAGTACTTC. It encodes CASSPRDSIPYEQYF.

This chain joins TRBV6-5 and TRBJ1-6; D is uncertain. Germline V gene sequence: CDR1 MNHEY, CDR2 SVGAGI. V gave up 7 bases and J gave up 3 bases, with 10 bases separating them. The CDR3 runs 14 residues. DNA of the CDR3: TGTGCCAGCACCGGGATCAACTATAATTCACCCCTCCACTTT. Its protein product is CASTGINYNSPLHF.

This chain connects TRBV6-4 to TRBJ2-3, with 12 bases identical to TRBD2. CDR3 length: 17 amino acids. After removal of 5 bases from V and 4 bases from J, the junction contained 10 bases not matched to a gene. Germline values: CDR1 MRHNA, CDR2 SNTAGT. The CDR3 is CASSLLAGGNSPDTQYF. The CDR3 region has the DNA TGTGCCAGCAGTCTGCTAGCGGGGGGGAATTCCCCAGATACGCAGTATTTT.

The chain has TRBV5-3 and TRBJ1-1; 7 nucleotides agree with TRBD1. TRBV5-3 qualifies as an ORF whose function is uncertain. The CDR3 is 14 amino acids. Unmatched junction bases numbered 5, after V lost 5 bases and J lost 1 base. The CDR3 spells CARSTRTGNTEAFF. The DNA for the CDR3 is TGTGCCAGAAGTACACGGACAGGGAACACTGAAGCTTTCTTT.

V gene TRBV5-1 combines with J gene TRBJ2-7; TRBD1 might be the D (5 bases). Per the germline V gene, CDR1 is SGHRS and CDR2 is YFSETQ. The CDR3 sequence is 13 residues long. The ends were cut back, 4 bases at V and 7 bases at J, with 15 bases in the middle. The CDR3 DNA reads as TGCGCCAGCAGCCATCCCAGGGCCCTGGAGCAGTACTTC. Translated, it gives CASSHPRALEQYF.

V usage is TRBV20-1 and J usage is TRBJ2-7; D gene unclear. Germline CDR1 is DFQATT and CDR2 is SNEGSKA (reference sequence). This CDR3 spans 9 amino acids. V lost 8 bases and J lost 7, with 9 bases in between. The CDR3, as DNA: TGCAGTCTCAGCGCGGAGCAGTACTTC. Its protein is CSLSAEQYF.

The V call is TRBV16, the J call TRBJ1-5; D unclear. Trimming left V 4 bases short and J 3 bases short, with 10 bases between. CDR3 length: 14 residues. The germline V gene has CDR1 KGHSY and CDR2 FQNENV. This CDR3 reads CASSPAGVNQPQHF. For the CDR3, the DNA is TGTGCCAGCAGCCCCGCGGGCGTCAATCAGCCCCAGCATTTT.

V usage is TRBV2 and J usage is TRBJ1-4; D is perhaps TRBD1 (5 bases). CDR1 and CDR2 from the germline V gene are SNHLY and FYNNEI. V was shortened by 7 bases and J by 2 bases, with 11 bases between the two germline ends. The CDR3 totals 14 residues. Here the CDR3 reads CASISGLTNEKLFF. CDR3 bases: TGTGCCAGCATTTCGGGACTTACTAATGAAAAACTGTTTTTT.

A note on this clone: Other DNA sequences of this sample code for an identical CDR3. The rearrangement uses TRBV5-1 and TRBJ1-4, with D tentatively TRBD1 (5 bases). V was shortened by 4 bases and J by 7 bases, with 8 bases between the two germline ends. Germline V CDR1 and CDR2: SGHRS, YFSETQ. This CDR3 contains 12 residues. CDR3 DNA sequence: TGCGCCAGCAGCCCAGACAGTGAAAAACTGTTTTTT. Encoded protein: CASSPDSEKLFF.

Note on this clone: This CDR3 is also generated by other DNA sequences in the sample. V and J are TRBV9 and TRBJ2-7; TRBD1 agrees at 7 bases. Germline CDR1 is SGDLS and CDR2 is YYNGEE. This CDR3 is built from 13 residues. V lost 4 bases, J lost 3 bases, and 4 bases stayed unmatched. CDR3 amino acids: CASSPGQNYEQYF. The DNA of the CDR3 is TGTGCCAGCAGCCCGGGACAGAACTACGAGCAGTACTTC.

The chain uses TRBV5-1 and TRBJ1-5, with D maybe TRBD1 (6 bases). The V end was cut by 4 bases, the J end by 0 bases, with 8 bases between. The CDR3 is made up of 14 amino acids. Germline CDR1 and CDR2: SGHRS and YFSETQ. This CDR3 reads CASSADSSNQPQHF. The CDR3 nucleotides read TGCGCCAGCAGCGCGGACAGTAGCAATCAGCCCCAGCATTTT.

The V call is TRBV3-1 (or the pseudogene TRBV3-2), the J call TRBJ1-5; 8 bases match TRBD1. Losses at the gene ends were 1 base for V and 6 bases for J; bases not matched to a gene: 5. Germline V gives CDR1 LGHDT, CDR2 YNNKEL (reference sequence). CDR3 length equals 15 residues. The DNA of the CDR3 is TGTGCCAGCAGCCAAGGACGGACAGGGCTTCAGCCCCAGCATTTT. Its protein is CASSQGRTGLQPQHF.

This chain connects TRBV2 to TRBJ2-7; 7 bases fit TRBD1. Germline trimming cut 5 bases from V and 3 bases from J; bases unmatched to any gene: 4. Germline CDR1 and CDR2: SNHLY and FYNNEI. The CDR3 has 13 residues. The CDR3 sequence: CASSTGTDYEQYF. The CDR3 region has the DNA TGTGCCAGCAGTACCGGGACAGACTACGAGCAGTACTTC.

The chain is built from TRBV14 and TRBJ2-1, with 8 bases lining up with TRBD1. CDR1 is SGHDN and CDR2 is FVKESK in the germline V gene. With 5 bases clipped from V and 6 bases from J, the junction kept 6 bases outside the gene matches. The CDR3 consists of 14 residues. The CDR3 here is CASSLWTGSNEQFF. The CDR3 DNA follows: TGTGCCAGCAGCTTGTGGACAGGGTCCAATGAGCAGTTCTTC.

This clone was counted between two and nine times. The CDR3 sequence is CASSIQASSGNTIYF. CDR3 coding DNA: TGTGCCAGCAGTATACAGGCGAGCTCTGGAAACACCATATATTTT. The chain employs TRBV2 and TRBJ1-3; a weak D match, TRBD1 (5 bases). The CDR3 contains 15 residues. The germline CDR1 and CDR2 sequences are SNHLY and FYNNEI. V was shortened by 5 bases and J by 0 bases, with 11 bases between the two germline ends.

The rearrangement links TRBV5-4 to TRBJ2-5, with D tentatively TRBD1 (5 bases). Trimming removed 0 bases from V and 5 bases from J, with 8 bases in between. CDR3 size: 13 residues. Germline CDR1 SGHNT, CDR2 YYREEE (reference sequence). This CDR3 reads CASSLAQGETQYF. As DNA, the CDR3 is TGTGCCAGCAGCTTGGCTCAGGGCGAGACCCAGTACTTC.

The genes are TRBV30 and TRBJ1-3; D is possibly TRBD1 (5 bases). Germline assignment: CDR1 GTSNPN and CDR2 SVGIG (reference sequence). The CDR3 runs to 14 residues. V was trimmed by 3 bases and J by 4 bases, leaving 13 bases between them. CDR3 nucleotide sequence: TGTGCCTGGAGCGTAGGGGTGGAGGGAAACACCATATATTTT. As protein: CAWSVGVEGNTIYF.

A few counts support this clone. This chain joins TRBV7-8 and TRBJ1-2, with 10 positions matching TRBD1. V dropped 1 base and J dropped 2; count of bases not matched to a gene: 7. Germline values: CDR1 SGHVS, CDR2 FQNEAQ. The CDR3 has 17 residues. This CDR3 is CASSLEGQGPLNYGYTF. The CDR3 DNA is TGTGCCAGCAGCTTAGAGGGACAGGGGCCCCTAAACTATGGCTACACCTTC.

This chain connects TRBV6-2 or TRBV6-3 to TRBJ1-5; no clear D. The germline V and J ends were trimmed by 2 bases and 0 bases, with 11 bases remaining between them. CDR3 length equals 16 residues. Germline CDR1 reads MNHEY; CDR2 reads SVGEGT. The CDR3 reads CASSYQLYLSNQPQHF. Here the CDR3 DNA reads TGTGCCAGCAGTTACCAGTTATACCTTAGCAATCAGCCCCAGCATTTT.

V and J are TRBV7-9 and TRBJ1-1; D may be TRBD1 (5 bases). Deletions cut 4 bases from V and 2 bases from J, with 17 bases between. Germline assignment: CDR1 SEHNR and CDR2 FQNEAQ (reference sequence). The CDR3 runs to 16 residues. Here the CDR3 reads CASSSSRAGPNTEAFF. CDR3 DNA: TGTGCCAGCAGCTCCTCGAGAGCAGGGCCCAACACTGAAGCTTTCTTT.

The CDR3 nucleotides are TGTGCCAGCAGCTTACCGACTAGCGGGGGGGCCCGTGAGCAGTTCTTC. It codes for CASSLPTSGGAREQFF. V is TRBV7-2 and J is TRBJ2-1; 14 nucleotides line up with TRBD2. This CDR3 region has 16 residues. Germline lookup yields CDR1 SGHTA and CDR2 FQGNSA. J gave up 9 bases and V 2 bases, and 6 bases lay outside the gene matches.

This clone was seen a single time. DNA for the CDR3: TGTGCCAGCAGCTTACTGACAGGGGTATTGTCTTTCTTT. As protein: CASSLLTGVLSFF. The chain carries TRBV7-3 and TRBJ1-1; 8 bases match TRBD1. This CDR3 comprises 13 residues. Per the germline V gene, CDR1 is SGHTA and CDR2 is FQGTGA. J gave up 12 bases and V 2 bases, and 8 bases lay outside the gene matches.

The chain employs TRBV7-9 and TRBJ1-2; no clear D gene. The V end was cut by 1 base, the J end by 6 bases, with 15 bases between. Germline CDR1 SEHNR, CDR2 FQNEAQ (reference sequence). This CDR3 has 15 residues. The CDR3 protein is CASSLDGGRLDGYTF. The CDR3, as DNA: TGTGCCAGCAGCTTAGATGGTGGCAGGTTAGATGGCTACACCTTC.